Sequencing of this T cell receptor (beta chain) was carried out in a study of identical twins. Study observations and caveats: For zero-insertion analyses, partial confounding could come from invariant MAIT and iNKT cells.

Germline lookup yields CDR1 SGHRS and CDR2 YFSETQ. Trimming pared 0 bases from V and 7 bases from J, leaving 14 bases between. This CDR3 spans 15 amino acids. Every one of the donors was a healthy Caucasian. This clonotype was seen ten or more times. What it recognizes is unknown. Template switching added a universal primer site; cDNA carried unique molecular identifiers. TCRdb reprocessed the 5' RACE reads with MiXCR, giving one entry per CDR3 protein. The sample consists of fewer than 800,000 distinct CDR3 sequences, about 7.1% of them appearing once. These data were also filed under a second study, of yellow fever vaccine responses in identical twins.

The chain carries TRBV5-1 and TRBJ2-1; D is possibly TRBD1 (5 bases). Sequencing was performed on PBMCs. This clonotype was obtained from a woman aged 18 to 35 in good health. The chain's CDR3 is CASSLAPSGNNEQFF. The CDR3 coding sequence is TGCGCCAGCAGCTTGGCACCTTCAGGGAATAATGAGCAGTTCTTC. The full variable domain, rest sourced from reference TRBV5-1 and TRBJ2-1, is KAGVTQTPRYLIKTRGQQVTLSCSPISGHRSVSWYQQTPGQGLQFLFEYFSETQRNKGNFPGRFSGRQFSNSRSEMNVSTLELGDSALYLCASSLAPSGNNEQFFGPGTRLTVL.